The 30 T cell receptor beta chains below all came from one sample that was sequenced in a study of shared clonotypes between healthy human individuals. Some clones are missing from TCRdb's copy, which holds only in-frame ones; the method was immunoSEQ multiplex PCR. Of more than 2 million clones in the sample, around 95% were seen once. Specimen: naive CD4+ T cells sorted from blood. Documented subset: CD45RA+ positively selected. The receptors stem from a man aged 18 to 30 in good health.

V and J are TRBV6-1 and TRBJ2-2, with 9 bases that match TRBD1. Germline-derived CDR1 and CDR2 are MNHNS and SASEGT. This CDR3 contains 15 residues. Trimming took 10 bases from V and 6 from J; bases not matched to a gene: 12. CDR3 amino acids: CATRRGQGASGELFF. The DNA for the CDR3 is TGTGCCACTCGACGGGGACAGGGTGCATCCGGGGAGCTGTTTTTT.

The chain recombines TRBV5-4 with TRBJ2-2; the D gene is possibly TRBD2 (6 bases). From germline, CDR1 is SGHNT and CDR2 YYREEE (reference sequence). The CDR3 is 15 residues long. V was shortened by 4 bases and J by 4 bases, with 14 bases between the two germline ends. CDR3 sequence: CASSPRRDPTGELFF. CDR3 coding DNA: TGTGCCAGCAGCCCGAGGAGGGATCCCACCGGGGAGCTGTTTTTT.

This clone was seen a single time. DNA of the CDR3: TGCGCCAGCAGCTTGGGAGTAGCCCCCTACACAGATACGCAGTATTTT. Encoded protein: CASSLGVAPYTDTQYF. The chain combines TRBV5-1 with TRBJ2-3, with D uncertain. V lost 0 bases and J 2 bases, leaving 13 bases between the germline ends. Germline values: CDR1 SGHRS, CDR2 YFSETQ. The CDR3 totals 16 residues.

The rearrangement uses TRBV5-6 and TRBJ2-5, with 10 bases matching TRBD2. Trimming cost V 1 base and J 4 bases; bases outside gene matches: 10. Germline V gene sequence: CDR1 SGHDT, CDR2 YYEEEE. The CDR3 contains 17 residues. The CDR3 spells CASSLPGSGGAGETQYF. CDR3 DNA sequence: TGTGCCAGCAGCTTGCCGGGGAGCGGGGGGGCCGGAGAGACCCAGTACTTC.

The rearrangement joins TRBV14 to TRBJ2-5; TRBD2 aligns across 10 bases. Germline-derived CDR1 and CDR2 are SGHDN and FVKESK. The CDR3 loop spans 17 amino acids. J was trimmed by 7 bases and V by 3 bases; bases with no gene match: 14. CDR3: CASSQKSVAGGLGTQYF. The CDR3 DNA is TGTGCCAGCAGCCAGAAGTCGGTAGCGGGAGGCTTGGGGACCCAGTACTTC.

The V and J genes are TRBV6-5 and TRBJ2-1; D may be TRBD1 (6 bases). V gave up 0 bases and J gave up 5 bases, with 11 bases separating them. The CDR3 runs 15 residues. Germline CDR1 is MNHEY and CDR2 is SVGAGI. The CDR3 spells CASSYSQGTHNEQFF. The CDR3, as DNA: TGTGCCAGCAGTTACTCGCAGGGGACACACAATGAGCAGTTCTTC.

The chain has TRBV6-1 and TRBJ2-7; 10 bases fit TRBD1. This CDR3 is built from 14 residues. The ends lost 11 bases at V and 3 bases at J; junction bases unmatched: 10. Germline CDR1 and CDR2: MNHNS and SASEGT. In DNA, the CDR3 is TGTGCCGTATCCCGACAGGGGGCGAACTACGAGCAGTACTTC. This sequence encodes CAVSRQGANYEQYF.

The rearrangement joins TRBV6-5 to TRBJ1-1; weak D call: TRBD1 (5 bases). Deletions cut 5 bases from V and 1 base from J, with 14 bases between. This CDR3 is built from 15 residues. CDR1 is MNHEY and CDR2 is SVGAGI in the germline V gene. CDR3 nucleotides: TGTGCCAGCAGTATGGGAGGGGCAGGGAACACTGAAGCTTTCTTT. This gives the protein CASSMGGAGNTEAFF.

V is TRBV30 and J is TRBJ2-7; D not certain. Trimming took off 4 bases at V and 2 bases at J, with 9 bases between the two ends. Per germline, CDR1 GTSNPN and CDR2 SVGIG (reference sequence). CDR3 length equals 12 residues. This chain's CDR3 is CAWTDVTYEQYF. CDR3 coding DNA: TGTGCCTGGACAGATGTCACCTACGAGCAGTACTTC.

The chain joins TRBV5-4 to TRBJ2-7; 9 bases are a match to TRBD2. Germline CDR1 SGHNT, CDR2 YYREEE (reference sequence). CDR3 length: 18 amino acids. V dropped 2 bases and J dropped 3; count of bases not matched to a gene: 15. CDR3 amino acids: CASSFQASNLAGRYEQYF. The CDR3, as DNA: TGTGCCAGCAGCTTCCAAGCGAGTAATCTAGCGGGACGCTACGAGCAGTACTTC.

The CDR3 DNA reads TGTGCCAGCAGCCCCGGACTAGCGGGGGGGCGCTCCTACAATGAGCAGTTCTTC. Encoded protein: CASSPGLAGGRSYNEQFF. The chain links TRBV4-2 to TRBJ2-1; 15 bases fit TRBD2. Unmatched junction bases numbered 4, after V lost 4 bases and J lost 0 bases. Per the germline V gene, CDR1 is LGHNA and CDR2 is YNFKEQ. This CDR3 comprises 18 residues.

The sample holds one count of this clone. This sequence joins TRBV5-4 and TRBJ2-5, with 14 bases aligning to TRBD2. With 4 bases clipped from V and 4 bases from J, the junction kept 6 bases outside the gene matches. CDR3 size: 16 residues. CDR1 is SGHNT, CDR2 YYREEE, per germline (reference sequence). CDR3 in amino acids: CASSQPGLAGVETQYF. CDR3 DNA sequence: TGTGCCAGCAGCCAACCGGGACTAGCGGGAGTAGAGACCCAGTACTTC.

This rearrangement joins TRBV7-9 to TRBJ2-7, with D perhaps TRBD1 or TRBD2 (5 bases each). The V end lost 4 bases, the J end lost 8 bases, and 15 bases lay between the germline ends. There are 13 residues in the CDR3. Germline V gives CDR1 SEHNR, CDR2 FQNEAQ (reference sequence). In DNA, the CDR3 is TGTGCCAGCAGCTGGGACCCCACGGGGAAGCAGTACTTC. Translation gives CASSWDPTGKQYF. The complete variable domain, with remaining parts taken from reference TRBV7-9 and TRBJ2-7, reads DTGVSQNPRHKITKRGQNVTFRCDPISEHNRLYWYRQTLGQGPEFLTYFQNEAQLEKSRLLSDRFSAERPKGSFSTLEIQRTEQGDSAMYLCASSWDPTGKQYFGPGTRLTVT.

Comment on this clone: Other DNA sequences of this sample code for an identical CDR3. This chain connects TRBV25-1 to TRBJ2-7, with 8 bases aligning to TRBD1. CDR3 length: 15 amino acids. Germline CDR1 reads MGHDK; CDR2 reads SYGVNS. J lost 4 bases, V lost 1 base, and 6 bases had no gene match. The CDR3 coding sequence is TGTGCCAGCAGTGAATCCGGACAGGGCAGGTACGAGCAGTACTTC. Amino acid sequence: CASSESGQGRYEQYF.

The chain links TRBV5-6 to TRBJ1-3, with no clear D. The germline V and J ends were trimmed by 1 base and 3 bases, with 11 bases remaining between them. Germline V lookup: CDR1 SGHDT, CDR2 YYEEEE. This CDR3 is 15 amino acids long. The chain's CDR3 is CASSLPGRDGNTIYF. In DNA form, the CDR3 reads TGTGCCAGCAGCTTGCCCGGCCGTGATGGAAACACCATATATTTT.

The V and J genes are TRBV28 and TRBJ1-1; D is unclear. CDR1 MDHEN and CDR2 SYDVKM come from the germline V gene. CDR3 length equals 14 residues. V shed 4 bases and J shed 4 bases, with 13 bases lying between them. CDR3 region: CASSSDAAGTEAFF. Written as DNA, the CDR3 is TGTGCCAGCAGTTCAGATGCCGCTGGCACTGAAGCTTTCTTT.

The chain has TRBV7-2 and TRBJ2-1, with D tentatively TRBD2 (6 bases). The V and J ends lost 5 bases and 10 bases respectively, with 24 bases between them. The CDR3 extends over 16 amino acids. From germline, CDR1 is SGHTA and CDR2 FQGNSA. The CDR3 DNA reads TGTGCCAGCAGCCGTGTTAGCGTGGCGGGACGGGAAGAGCAGTTCTTC. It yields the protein CASSRVSVAGREEQFF.

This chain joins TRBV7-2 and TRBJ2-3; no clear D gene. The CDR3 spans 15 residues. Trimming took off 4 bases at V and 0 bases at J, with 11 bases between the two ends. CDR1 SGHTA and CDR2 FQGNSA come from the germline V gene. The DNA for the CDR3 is TGTGCCAGCAGCTGGGAAAGCAGGAGCACAGATACGCAGTATTTT. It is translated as CASSWESRSTDTQYF.

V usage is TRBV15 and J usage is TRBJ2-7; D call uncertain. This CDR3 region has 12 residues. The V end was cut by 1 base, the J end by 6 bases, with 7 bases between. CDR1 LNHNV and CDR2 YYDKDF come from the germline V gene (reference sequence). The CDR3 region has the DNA TGTGCCACCAGCAGAGGAGTAGGCGAGCAGTACTTC. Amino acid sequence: CATSRGVGEQYF.

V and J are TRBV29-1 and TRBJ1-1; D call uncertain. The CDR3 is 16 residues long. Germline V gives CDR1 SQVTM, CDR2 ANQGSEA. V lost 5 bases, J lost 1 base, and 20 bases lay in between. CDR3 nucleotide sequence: TGCAGCGTTTTAGGCTTGGAGATAGGGAGGAACACTGAAGCTTTCTTT. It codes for CSVLGLEIGRNTEAFF.

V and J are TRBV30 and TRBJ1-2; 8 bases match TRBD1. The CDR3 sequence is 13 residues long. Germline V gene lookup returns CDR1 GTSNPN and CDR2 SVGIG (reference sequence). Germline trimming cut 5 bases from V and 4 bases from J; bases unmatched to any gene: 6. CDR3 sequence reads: CAWGSGGGYGYTF. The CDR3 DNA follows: TGTGCCTGGGGCTCAGGGGGCGGCTATGGCTACACCTTC.

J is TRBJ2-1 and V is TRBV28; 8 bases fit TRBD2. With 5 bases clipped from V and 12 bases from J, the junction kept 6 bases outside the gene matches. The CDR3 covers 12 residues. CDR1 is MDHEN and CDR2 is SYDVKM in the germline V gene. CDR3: CASSITGGVQFF. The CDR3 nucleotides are TGTGCCAGCAGTATTACGGGGGGGGTGCAGTTCTTC.

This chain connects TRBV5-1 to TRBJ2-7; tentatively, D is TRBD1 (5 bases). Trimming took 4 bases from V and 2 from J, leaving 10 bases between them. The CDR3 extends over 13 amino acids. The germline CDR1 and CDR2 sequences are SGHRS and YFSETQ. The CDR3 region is CASSPRGTYEQYF. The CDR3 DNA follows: TGCGCCAGCAGCCCTAGGGGAACCTACGAGCAGTACTTC. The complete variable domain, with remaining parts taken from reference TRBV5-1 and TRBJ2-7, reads KAGVTQTPRYLIKTRGQQVTLSCSPISGHRSVSWYQQTPGQGLQFLFEYFSETQRNKGNFPGRFSGRQFSNSRSEMNVSTLELGDSALYLCASSPRGTYEQYFGPGTRLTVT.

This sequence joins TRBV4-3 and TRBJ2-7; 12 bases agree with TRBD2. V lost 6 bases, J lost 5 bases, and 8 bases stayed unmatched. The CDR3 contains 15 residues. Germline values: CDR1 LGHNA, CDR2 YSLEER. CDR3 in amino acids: CASSSGLAGPHEQYF. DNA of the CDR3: TGCGCCAGCAGTTCCGGACTAGCGGGACCTCACGAGCAGTACTTC.

The CDR3 DNA reads TGTGCCAGCAGCCTCCCTCCGAGGGGGACTAATGAAAAACTGTTTTTT. Translated, it gives CASSLPPRGTNEKLFF. The V and J genes are TRBV7-9 and TRBJ1-4; TRBD1 might be the D (6 bases). The CDR3 is made up of 16 amino acids. The germline V gene encodes CDR1 SEHNR and CDR2 FQNEAQ (reference sequence). The ends were cut back, 5 bases at V and 2 bases at J, with 15 bases in the middle.

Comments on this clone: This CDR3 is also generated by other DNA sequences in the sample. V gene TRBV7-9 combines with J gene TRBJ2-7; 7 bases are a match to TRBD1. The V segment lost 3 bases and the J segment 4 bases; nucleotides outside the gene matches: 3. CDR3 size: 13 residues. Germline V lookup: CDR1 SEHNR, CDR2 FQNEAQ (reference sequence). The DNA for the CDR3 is TGTGCCAGCAGCTTGGGGACAGCTTACGAGCAGTACTTC. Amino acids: CASSLGTAYEQYF.

CDR3 nucleotides: TGCGCCAGCACTTCTGGCAGGAACACTGAAGCTTTCTTT. It codes for CASTSGRNTEAFF. This rearrangement joins TRBV10-1 to TRBJ1-1, with D hard to call. CDR1 is WNHNN, CDR2 SYGVQD, per germline (reference sequence). V was clipped by 7 bases and J by 1 base, with 10 bases between them. This CDR3 has 13 amino acids.

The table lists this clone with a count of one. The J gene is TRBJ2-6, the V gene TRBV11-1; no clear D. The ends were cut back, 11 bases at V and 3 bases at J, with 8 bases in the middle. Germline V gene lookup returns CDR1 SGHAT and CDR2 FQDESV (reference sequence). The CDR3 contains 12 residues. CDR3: CASSYGANVLTF. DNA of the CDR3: TGTGCCTCCTCCTATGGGGCCAACGTCCTGACTTTC.

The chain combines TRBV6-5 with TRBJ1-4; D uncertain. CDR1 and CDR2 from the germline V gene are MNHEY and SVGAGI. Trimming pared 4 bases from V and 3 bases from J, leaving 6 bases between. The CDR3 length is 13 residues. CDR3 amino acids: CASSSGANEKLFF. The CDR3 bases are TGTGCCAGCAGTTCCGGGGCTAATGAAAAACTGTTTTTT.

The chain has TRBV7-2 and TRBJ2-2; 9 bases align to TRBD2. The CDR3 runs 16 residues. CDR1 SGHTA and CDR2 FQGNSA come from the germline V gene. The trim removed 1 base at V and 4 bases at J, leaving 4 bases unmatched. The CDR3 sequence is CASSLGGGRATGELFF. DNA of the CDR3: TGTGCCAGCAGCTTAGGTGGCGGGAGGGCCACCGGGGAGCTGTTTTTT.